This T cell receptor beta chain is drawn from a study of response to subunit inactivated influenza vaccine. TCRdb reanalysed the RT-PCR reads using MiXCR and keeps one entry per CDR3 protein. The table lists about 780,000 distinct CDR3 sequences, about 18% of them singletons. Here the sequenced sample was PBMCs from blood, taken around 5 days after vaccination. The clonotype comes from a man in his forties or fifties who received an inactivated influenza vaccine.

The CDR3 bases are TGTGCCAGCAGGAGCGGCCGGCTAGCGGGGGGGCCGAGTATCCACGAGCAGTACTTC. Its protein product is CASRSGRLAGGPSIHEQYF. The gene calls are TRBV6-2 or TRBV6-3 and TRBJ2-7, with 12 bases identical to TRBD2. J lost 5 bases, V lost 6 bases, and 20 bases had no gene match. The germline V gene has CDR1 MNHEY and CDR2 SVGEGT. This CDR3 contains 19 residues.